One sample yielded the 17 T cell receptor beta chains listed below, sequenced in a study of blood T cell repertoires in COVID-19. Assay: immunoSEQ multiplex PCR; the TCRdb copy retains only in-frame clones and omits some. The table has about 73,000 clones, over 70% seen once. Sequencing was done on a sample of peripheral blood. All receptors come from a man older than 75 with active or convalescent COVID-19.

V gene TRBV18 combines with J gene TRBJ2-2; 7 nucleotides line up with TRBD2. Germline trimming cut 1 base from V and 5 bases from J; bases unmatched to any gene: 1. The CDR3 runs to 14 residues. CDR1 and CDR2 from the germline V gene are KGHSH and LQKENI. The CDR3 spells CASSPQRGTGELFF. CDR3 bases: TGTGCCAGCTCACCACAGCGGGGTACCGGGGAGCTGTTTTTT.

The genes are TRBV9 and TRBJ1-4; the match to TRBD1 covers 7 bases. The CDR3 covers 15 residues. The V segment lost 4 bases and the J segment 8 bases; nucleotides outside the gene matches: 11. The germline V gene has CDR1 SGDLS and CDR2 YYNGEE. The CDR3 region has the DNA TGTGCCAGCAGCCCGCAAATACAGGGGAGCGAAAAACTGTTTTTT. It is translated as CASSPQIQGSEKLFF.

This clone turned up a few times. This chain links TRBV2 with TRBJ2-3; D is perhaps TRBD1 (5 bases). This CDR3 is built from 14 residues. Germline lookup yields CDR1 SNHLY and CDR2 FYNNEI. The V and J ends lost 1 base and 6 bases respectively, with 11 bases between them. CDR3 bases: TGTGCCAGCAGTGAAGGACAGTCAGTCGATACGCAGTATTTT. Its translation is CASSEGQSVDTQYF.

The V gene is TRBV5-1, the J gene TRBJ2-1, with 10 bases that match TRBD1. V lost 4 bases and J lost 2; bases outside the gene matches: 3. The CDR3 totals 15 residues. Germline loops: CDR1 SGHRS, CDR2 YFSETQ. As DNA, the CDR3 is TGCGCCAGCAGCACCGGACAGGGGGCCTACAATGAGCAGTTCTTC. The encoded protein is CASSTGQGAYNEQFF. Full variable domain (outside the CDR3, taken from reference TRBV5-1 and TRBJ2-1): KAGVTQTPRYLIKTRGQQVTLSCSPISGHRSVSWYQQTPGQGLQFLFEYFSETQRNKGNFPGRFSGRQFSNSRSEMNVSTLELGDSALYLCASSTGQGAYNEQFFGPGTRLTVL.

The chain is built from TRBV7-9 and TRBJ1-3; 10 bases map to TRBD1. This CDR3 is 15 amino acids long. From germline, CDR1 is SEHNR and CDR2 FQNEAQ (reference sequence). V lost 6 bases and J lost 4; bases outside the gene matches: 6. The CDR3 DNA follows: TGTGCCAGCAGGGCGGGACAGGGGTCAGGAAACACCATATATTTT. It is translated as CASRAGQGSGNTIYF.

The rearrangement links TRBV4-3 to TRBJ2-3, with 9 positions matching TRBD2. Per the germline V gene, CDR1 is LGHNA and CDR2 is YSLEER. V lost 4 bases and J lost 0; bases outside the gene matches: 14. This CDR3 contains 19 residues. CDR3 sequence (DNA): TGCGCCAGCAGCCGGGGGGTCGCTAGCGGGGCCTCTAGCACAGATACGCAGTATTTT. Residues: CASSRGVASGASSTDTQYF.

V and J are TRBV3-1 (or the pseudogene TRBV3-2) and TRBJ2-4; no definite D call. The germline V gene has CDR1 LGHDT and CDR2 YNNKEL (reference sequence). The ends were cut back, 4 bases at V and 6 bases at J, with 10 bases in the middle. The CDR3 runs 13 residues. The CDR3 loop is CASSPLGPNIQYF. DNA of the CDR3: TGTGCCAGCAGCCCACTGGGCCCAAACATTCAGTACTTC.

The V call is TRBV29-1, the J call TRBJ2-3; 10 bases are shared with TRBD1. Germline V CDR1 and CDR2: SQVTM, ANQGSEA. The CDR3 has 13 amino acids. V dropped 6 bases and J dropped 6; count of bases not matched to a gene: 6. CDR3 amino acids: CSVDRGRVDTQYF. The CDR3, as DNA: TGCAGCGTAGACAGGGGGCGCGTCGATACGCAGTATTTT.

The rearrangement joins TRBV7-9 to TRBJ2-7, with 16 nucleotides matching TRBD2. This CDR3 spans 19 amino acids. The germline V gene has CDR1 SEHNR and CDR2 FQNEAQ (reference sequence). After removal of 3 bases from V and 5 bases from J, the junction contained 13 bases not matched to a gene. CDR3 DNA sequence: TGTGCCAGCAGCTTGGGTGCGGGGGGACTAGCGGGAGGGCCCGACGAGCAGTACTTC. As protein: CASSLGAGGLAGGPDEQYF.

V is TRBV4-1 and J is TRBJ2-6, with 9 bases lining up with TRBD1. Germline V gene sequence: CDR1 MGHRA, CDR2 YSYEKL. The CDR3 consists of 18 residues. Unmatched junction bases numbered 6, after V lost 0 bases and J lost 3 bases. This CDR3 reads CASSQERNRGLGANVLTF. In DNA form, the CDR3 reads TGCGCCAGCAGCCAAGAGAGAAACAGGGGGCTTGGGGCCAACGTCCTGACTTTC.

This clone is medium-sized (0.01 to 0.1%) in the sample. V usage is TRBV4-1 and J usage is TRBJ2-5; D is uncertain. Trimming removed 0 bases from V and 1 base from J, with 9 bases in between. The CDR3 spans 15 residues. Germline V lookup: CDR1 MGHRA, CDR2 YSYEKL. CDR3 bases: TGCGCCAGCAGCCAAGATGTTGGCCCCCAAGAGACCCAGTACTTC. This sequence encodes CASSQDVGPQETQYF.

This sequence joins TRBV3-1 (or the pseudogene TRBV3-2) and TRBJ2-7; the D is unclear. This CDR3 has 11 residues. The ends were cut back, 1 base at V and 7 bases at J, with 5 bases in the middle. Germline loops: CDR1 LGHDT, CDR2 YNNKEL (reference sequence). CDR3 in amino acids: CASSQGTEQYF. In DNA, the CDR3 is TGTGCCAGCAGCCAAGGCACAGAGCAGTACTTC.

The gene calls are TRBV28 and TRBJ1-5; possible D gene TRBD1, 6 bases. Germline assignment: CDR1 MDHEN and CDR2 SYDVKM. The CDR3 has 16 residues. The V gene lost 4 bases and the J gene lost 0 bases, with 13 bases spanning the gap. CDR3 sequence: CASSYSGQPSNQPQHF. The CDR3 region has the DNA TGTGCCAGCAGTTATTCCGGACAGCCTAGCAATCAGCCCCAGCATTTT.

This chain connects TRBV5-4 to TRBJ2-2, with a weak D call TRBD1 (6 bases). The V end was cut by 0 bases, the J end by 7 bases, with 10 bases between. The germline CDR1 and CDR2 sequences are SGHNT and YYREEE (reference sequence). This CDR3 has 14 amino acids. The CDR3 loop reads CASSLDRAGGELFF. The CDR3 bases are TGTGCCAGCAGCTTGGACAGGGCGGGCGGGGAGCTGTTTTTT.

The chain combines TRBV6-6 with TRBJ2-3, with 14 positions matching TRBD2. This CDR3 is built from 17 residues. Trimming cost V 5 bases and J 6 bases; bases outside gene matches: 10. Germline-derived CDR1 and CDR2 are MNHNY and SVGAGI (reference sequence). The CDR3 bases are TGTGCCAGCAGTCTCACTGGACTAGCGGGGGGAGGGGATACGCAGTATTTT. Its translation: CASSLTGLAGGGDTQYF.

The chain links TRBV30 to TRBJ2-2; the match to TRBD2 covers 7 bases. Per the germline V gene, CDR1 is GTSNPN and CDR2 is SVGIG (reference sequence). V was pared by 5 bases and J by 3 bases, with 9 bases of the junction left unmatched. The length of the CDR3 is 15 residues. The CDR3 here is CAWVKRGLYTGELFF. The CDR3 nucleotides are TGTGCCTGGGTTAAGCGGGGACTTTACACCGGGGAGCTGTTTTTT.

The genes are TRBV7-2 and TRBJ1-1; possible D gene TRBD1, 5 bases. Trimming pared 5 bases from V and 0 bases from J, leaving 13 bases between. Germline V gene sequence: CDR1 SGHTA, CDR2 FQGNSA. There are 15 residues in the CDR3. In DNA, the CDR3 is TGTGCCAGCAGCGTGACAGACTTTATGAACACTGAAGCTTTCTTT. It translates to CASSVTDFMNTEAFF.